The 25 T cell receptor beta chains given below trace back to one sample, sequenced in a study of beta chain features in type 1 diabetes. cDNA synthesis used the whole RNA isolate, giving expressed TCRB sequences. Sequencing was performed with immunoSEQ multiplex PCR; in TCRdb, only in-frame clones are kept and a portion is missing. The sample consists of 400,000 to 450,000 clones, around 14% of them appearing once. Sequenced: naive CD4+ T cells from blood. Receptor source: a man aged 25-45 years in good health.

This chain links TRBV11-2 with TRBJ2-4; 14 bases are a match to TRBD2. Germline lookup yields CDR1 SGHAT and CDR2 FQNNGV. The CDR3 runs to 18 residues. Germline trimming cut 4 bases from V and 5 bases from J; bases unmatched to any gene: 10. The CDR3 sequence is CASSSGLAGGRVENIQYF. CDR3 bases: TGTGCCAGCAGCTCTGGACTAGCGGGGGGCAGAGTGGAAAACATTCAGTACTTC.

This clone was picked up a small number of times. This chain links TRBV7-9 with TRBJ2-5, with 7 bases fitting TRBD1. The germline gives CDR1 SEHNR, CDR2 FQNEAQ (reference sequence). The CDR3 length is 13 residues. V lost 8 bases to trimming and J lost 3 bases; unmatched junction nucleotides: 6. The CDR3 coding sequence is TGTGCCAGCCAGGGACAGAATAAAGAGACCCAGTACTTC. This gives the protein CASQGQNKETQYF. The variable domain in full, completed from reference TRBV7-9 and TRBJ2-5, reads DTGVSQNPRHKITKRGQNVTFRCDPISEHNRLYWYRQTLGQGPEFLTYFQNEAQLEKSRLLSDRFSAERPKGSFSTLEIQRTEQGDSAMYLCASQGQNKETQYFGPGTRLLVL.

This clone showed up just a few times. This sequence joins TRBV2 and TRBJ1-1; no clear D. Germline CDR1 and CDR2: SNHLY and FYNNEI. V lost 6 bases and J 0 bases, leaving 11 bases between the germline ends. This CDR3 contains 14 residues. CDR3 region: CASRFTFMNTEAFF. The CDR3, as DNA: TGTGCCAGCAGGTTCACGTTTATGAACACTGAAGCTTTCTTT.

The chain carries TRBV10-3 and TRBJ2-5; 10 nucleotides line up with TRBD1. V shed 2 bases, J shed 1 base, and the junction held 4 bases outside the gene matches. There are 16 residues in the CDR3. CDR1 ENHRY and CDR2 SYGVKD come from the germline V gene. The CDR3 sequence is CAISEGQGVSQETQYF. DNA of the CDR3: TGTGCCATCAGTGAGGGACAGGGGGTATCCCAAGAGACCCAGTACTTC.

The V call is TRBV13, the J call TRBJ1-1; tentatively, D is TRBD1 (5 bases). Trimming took 2 bases from V and 7 from J, leaving 14 bases between them. The CDR3 totals 14 residues. Germline CDR1 and CDR2: PRHDT and FYEKMQ (reference sequence). CDR3 sequence: CASSLSLAGGEAFF. CDR3 bases: TGTGCCAGCAGCTTATCTCTGGCGGGGGGTGAAGCTTTCTTT.

This clone turned up a few times. Germline and junction disagree at one end, which may indicate a read error. The gene calls are TRBV10-3 and TRBJ1-2, with D unclear. This CDR3 contains 11 residues. CDR1 is ENHRY, CDR2 SYGVKD, per germline. CDR3 in DNA: TGTGCCACCAGTAGTATCTATGGCTACACCTTC. Its protein product is CATSSIYGYTF.

This chain links TRBV6-5 with TRBJ2-2; D could derive from TRBD1 or TRBD2 (5 bases each). V gave up 3 bases and J gave up 1 base, with 9 bases separating them. The CDR3 loop spans 15 amino acids. Germline values: CDR1 MNHEY, CDR2 SVGAGI. CDR3 bases: TGTGCCAGCAGTTATTTTGGGGGGAACACCGGGGAGCTGTTTTTT. It is translated as CASSYFGGNTGELFF.

This clone turned up a few times. The rearrangement uses TRBV4-1 and TRBJ1-2; D gene uncertain. CDR1 is MGHRA, CDR2 YSYEKL, per germline. The CDR3 covers 15 residues. V lost 1 base to trimming and J lost 4 bases, with 13 bases between them. The CDR3 DNA is TGCGCCAGCAGCCAAGGACAAGCGGGTATCTATGGCTACACCTTC. This gives the protein CASSQGQAGIYGYTF.

The chain is built from TRBV18 and TRBJ1-1; D gene ambiguous. The CDR3 loop spans 13 amino acids. With 3 bases removed from V and 1 base from J, the gap between germline ends came to 6 bases. Germline V gene data show CDR1 as KGHSH and CDR2 as LQKENI. The DNA for the CDR3 is TGTGCCAGCTCACCGGGAACGAACACTGAAGCTTTCTTT. This encodes CASSPGTNTEAFF.

This clone has a handful of counts. V usage is TRBV5-1 and J usage is TRBJ2-5; weak D call: TRBD2 (6 bases). The V end lost 2 bases, the J end lost 1 base, and 12 bases lay between the germline ends. CDR3 length: 15 residues. Germline-derived CDR1 and CDR2 are SGHRS and YFSETQ. CDR3 region: CASSFGGLAQETQYF. The CDR3 DNA reads TGCGCCAGCAGCTTTGGGGGACTGGCCCAAGAGACCCAGTACTTC.

This CDR3 is CAWSEGQGYEKLFF. DNA of the CDR3: TGTGCCTGGAGTGAGGGACAGGGGTATGAAAAACTGTTTTTT. This rearrangement joins TRBV30 to TRBJ1-4; TRBD1 aligns across 10 bases. V gave up 1 base and J gave up 6 bases; unmatched junction bases: 2. CDR1 is GTSNPN, CDR2 SVGIG, per germline (reference sequence). The CDR3 sequence is 14 residues long.

CDR3 DNA: TGTGCCAGCAGCTTAGATGGGATAGGAAGGAATGAAAAACTGTTTTTT. Its translation is CASSLDGIGRNEKLFF. The chain uses TRBV11-2 and TRBJ1-4, with D hard to call. CDR3 length equals 16 residues. Germline loops: CDR1 SGHAT, CDR2 FQNNGV. V dropped 0 bases and J dropped 5 bases, with 13 bases sitting between them.

The V call is TRBV5-4, the J call TRBJ2-1; D perhaps matches TRBD1 (5 bases). Germline CDR1 and CDR2: SGHNT and YYREEE (reference sequence). Trimming stripped 0 bases from V and 5 bases from J, with 6 bases between. This CDR3 comprises 13 residues. CDR3 nucleotides: TGTGCCAGCAGCTTGGGGACAAACAATGAGCAGTTCTTC. This gives the protein CASSLGTNNEQFF.

This clone has more than one count but fewer than ten. CDR3 sequence (DNA): TGTGCCAGCAGAACCGGGACTCCAGGCCACGAGCAGTACTTC. This encodes CASRTGTPGHEQYF. This chain connects TRBV28 to TRBJ2-7; D possibly corresponds to TRBD2 (6 bases). The V end was cut by 6 bases, the J end by 5 bases, with 17 bases between. This CDR3 has 14 residues. Germline CDR1 reads MDHEN; CDR2 reads SYDVKM.

The genes are TRBV7-9 and TRBJ2-1, with 8 bases fitting TRBD1. J gave up 9 bases and V 5 bases, and 9 bases lay outside the gene matches. From germline, CDR1 is SEHNR and CDR2 FQNEAQ (reference sequence). The CDR3 has 14 amino acids. This CDR3 reads CASSDRDRMAEQFF. CDR3 DNA: TGTGCCAGCAGCGACCGGGACAGGATGGCTGAGCAGTTCTTC.

This clone occurred a few times. This chain links TRBV29-1 with TRBJ2-1; no reliable D call. Germline V gene lookup returns CDR1 SQVTM and CDR2 ANQGSEA. CDR3 length equals 10 residues. Trimming took off 4 bases at V and 9 bases at J, with 7 bases between the two ends. CDR3 sequence reads: CSVGAFEQFF. The CDR3 DNA is TGCAGCGTTGGAGCATTTGAGCAGTTCTTC.

This clone has more than one count but fewer than ten. V usage is TRBV4-3 and J usage is TRBJ2-7, with 8 bases fitting TRBD2. In germline, CDR1 is LGHNA, CDR2 YSLEER. The CDR3 covers 16 residues. With 4 bases clipped from V and 0 bases from J, the junction kept 8 bases outside the gene matches. The chain's CDR3 is CASSPRGRLSSYEQYV. For the CDR3, the DNA is TGCGCCAGCAGCCCGCGCGGGAGGTTGAGCTCCTACGAGCAGTACGTC.

This clone was seen more than once but under ten times. J is TRBJ2-1 and V is TRBV4-2; D might be TRBD1 (6 bases). This CDR3 region has 13 residues. Germline V CDR1 and CDR2: LGHNA, YNFKEQ. With 1 base removed from V and 8 bases from J, the gap between germline ends came to 9 bases. The CDR3 protein is CASSQGKGDEQFF. DNA of the CDR3: TGTGCCAGCAGCCAAGGCAAGGGGGATGAGCAGTTCTTC.

This clone has more than one count but fewer than ten. V and J are TRBV18 and TRBJ1-1; D not resolved. The germline V gene encodes CDR1 KGHSH and CDR2 LQKENI. Trimming shortened V by 6 bases and J by 5 bases, and 13 bases separated the two germline ends. The CDR3 is 13 residues long. Here the CDR3 reads CASSPPMDTEAFF. The CDR3 DNA reads TGTGCCAGCTCCCCCCCGATGGATACTGAAGCTTTCTTT.

The V and J genes are TRBV9 and TRBJ2-5, with 7 bases fitting TRBD2. Per germline, CDR1 SGDLS and CDR2 YYNGEE. The CDR3 is 14 residues long. V was clipped by 5 bases and J by 5 bases; unmatched bases: 9. CDR3 region: CASSSYGTTETQYF. CDR3 nucleotide sequence: TGTGCCAGCAGTTCTTACGGGACTACTGAGACCCAGTACTTC.

This clone came up a few times. The V gene is TRBV25-1, the J gene TRBJ2-7; D is ambiguous. The CDR3 loop spans 14 amino acids. Germline CDR1 and CDR2: MGHDK and SYGVNS. V was pared by 7 bases and J by 9 bases, with 22 bases between. The CDR3 DNA follows: TGTGCCAGCAAGTCCGGGTCAGCTCCAACGGGGCAGTACTTC. Protein sequence: CASKSGSAPTGQYF.

The table lists this clone with many counts. The chain carries TRBV14 and TRBJ2-4; 9 positions match TRBD1. Germline values: CDR1 SGHDN, CDR2 FVKESK. The CDR3 is 14 residues long. With V trimmed by 2 bases and J by 6 bases, 2 bases remained unmatched. The CDR3 nucleotides are TGTGCCAGCAGCCAACCGGGACAGGGAAACATTCAGTACTTC. Its protein is CASSQPGQGNIQYF.

This rearrangement joins TRBV13 to TRBJ2-7, with 12 nucleotides matching TRBD1. V lost 1 base to trimming and J lost 3 bases; unmatched junction nucleotides: 19. In germline, CDR1 is PRHDT, CDR2 FYEKMQ (reference sequence). This CDR3 is built from 21 residues. CDR3 bases: TGTGCCAGCAGCTTAGTTGCGCCCGGGACAGGGGGCCTCAGTGCGGGCTACGAGCAGTACTTC. This translates into CASSLVAPGTGGLSAGYEQYF.

This clone was detected a few times. The V and J genes are TRBV28 and TRBJ1-3; D unresolved. V lost 5 bases to trimming and J lost 5 bases, with 7 bases between them. Germline-derived CDR1 and CDR2 are MDHEN and SYDVKM. The CDR3 contains 12 residues. This CDR3 reads CASSLARNTIYF. The CDR3 coding sequence is TGTGCCAGCAGTCTAGCCCGAAACACCATATATTTT.

The rearrangement links TRBV5-4 to TRBJ2-3, with D maybe TRBD2 (6 bases). The ends were cut back, 0 bases at V and 4 bases at J, with 12 bases in the middle. The CDR3 totals 15 residues. CDR1 and CDR2 (germline): SGHNT, YYREEE (reference sequence). The CDR3 nucleotides read TGTGCCAGCAGCTTGGCCGGAGGGAGACCAGATACGCAGTATTTT. Translated: CASSLAGGRPDTQYF.